The next 14 T cell receptor beta chains were all read from a single sample in a study of T-cell reconstitution after alpha-beta-depleted transplantation in children. It was with unique molecular identifiers that the TCRbeta library was prepared. TCRdb recomputed calls from the PCR reads with MiXCR, one row per CDR3 protein. The data show about 6,100 distinct CDR3 sequences, with approximately 16% seen just once and around an eighth held by the top ten. The sequences come from PBMCs, mostly from graft donor cells, collected 60 days after TCRalphabeta/CD19-depleted stem cell transplant. The source of these receptors is a male patient between 10 and 17 years old who had a stem cell transplant for acute myeloid leukemia, so the T cells may come from the graft donor.

This clonotype was picked up a small number of times. The chain links TRBV20-1 to TRBJ1-5; D might be TRBD1 (5 bases). The V end was cut by 5 bases, the J end by 1 base, with 15 bases between. This CDR3 region has 15 residues. Germline CDR1 reads DFQATT; CDR2 reads SNEGSKA (reference sequence). CDR3 sequence: CSAGPRAGSNQPQHF. CDR3 bases: TGCAGTGCTGGCCCAAGGGCAGGGAGCAATCAGCCCCAGCATTTT.

The CDR3 reads CASSPLTDEAFF. The CDR3 DNA reads TGTGCCAGCTCACCACTTACAGATGAAGCTTTCTTT. The genes are TRBV18 and TRBJ1-1; D remains unclear. V was pared by 1 base and J by 7 bases, with 7 bases between. CDR1 is KGHSH and CDR2 is LQKENI in the germline V gene. The length of the CDR3 is 12 residues.

This clonotype is classed as medium-sized (0.01 to 0.1%). The chain recombines TRBV10-3 with TRBJ2-1, with 8 positions matching TRBD2. The CDR3 has 15 residues. Germline CDR1 ENHRY, CDR2 SYGVKD. V was pared by 3 bases and J by 4 bases, with 5 bases of the junction left unmatched. The CDR3 DNA sequence: TGTGCCATCAGTGAAGCGGGAGTGGTGTACAATGAGCAGTTCTTC. Its protein is CAISEAGVVYNEQFF.

This clonotype was detected once. This chain links TRBV19 with TRBJ1-5; D gene uncertain. V lost 8 bases and J 0 bases, leaving 17 bases between the germline ends. This CDR3 is 16 amino acids long. Per the germline V gene, CDR1 is LNHDA and CDR2 is SQIVND (reference sequence). The CDR3 bases are TGTGCCAGTGACGGGCGACATAGGGATAGCAATCAGCCCCAGCATTTT. Protein: CASDGRHRDSNQPQHF. Drawing the rest from reference TRBV19 and TRBJ1-5, the complete variable domain is DGGITQSPKYLFRKEGQNVTLSCEQNLNHDAMYWYRQDPGQGLRLIYYSQIVNDFQKGDIAEGYSVSREKKESFPLTVTSAQKNPTAFYLCASDGRHRDSNQPQHFGDGTRLSIL.

This clonotype ranks as medium-sized (0.01 to 0.1%). The chain combines TRBV7-2 with TRBJ2-3; D unresolved. The germline gives CDR1 SGHTA, CDR2 FQGNSA. The germline V and J ends were trimmed by 7 bases and 0 bases, with 5 bases remaining between them. This CDR3 has 12 amino acids. The CDR3 here is CASTRSTDTQYF. CDR3 nucleotide sequence: TGTGCCAGCACGAGGAGCACAGATACGCAGTATTTT.

By frequency in the sample, this clonotype is medium-sized. This rearrangement joins TRBV5-1 to TRBJ2-1; a weak D match, TRBD1 (5 bases). The CDR3 extends over 15 amino acids. Per germline, CDR1 SGHRS and CDR2 YFSETQ. V gave up 6 bases and J gave up 0 bases, with 13 bases separating them. The CDR3 here is CASTPDTSSYNEQFF. The CDR3 region has the DNA TGCGCCAGCACCCCGGACACGAGCTCCTACAATGAGCAGTTCTTC.

This clonotype was seen a handful of times. The chain carries TRBV7-3 and TRBJ2-2; 14 bases are a match to TRBD2. V shed 3 bases and J 6 bases; nucleotides not matched to a gene: 0. CDR1 and CDR2 from the germline V gene are SGHTA and FQGTGA. CDR3 length: 15 amino acids. The CDR3 is CASSLGLAGAGELFF. The CDR3 coding sequence is TGTGCCAGCAGCTTGGGACTAGCGGGAGCCGGGGAGCTGTTTTTT.

This clonotype was picked up a small number of times. This sequence joins TRBV19 and TRBJ2-3, with D uncertain. The CDR3 extends over 13 amino acids. In germline, CDR1 is LNHDA, CDR2 SQIVND (reference sequence). Trimming shortened V by 8 bases and J by 0 bases, and 9 bases separated the two germline ends. CDR3 bases: TGTGCCAGTGGTTTCCCTAGCACAGATACGCAGTATTTT. Encoded protein: CASGFPSTDTQYF.

J is TRBJ2-1 and V is TRBV7-9; the D call may be TRBD1 or TRBD2 (5 bases each). CDR1 is SEHNR and CDR2 is FQNEAQ in the germline V gene (reference sequence). The CDR3 consists of 16 residues. V was shortened by 6 bases and J by 5 bases, with 20 bases between the two germline ends. CDR3 in amino acids: CASRPPDSGVNNEQFF. In nucleotides, the CDR3 is TGTGCCAGCAGACCCCCAGACAGCGGAGTCAACAATGAGCAGTTCTTC.

The CDR3: CAWRAGRNYGYTF. As DNA, the CDR3 is TGTGCCTGGAGAGCGGGGCGGAACTATGGCTACACCTTC. The V and J genes are TRBV30 and TRBJ1-2, with D perhaps matching TRBD1 (5 bases). Deletions cut 3 bases from V and 2 bases from J, with 10 bases between. This CDR3 spans 13 amino acids. The V gene's germline CDR1 is GTSNPN and CDR2 SVGIG (reference sequence).

The sample holds a few counts of this clonotype. The gene calls are TRBV30 and TRBJ1-5, with D uncertain. CDR1 and CDR2 from the germline V gene are GTSNPN and SVGIG (reference sequence). The ends were cut back, 0 bases at V and 6 bases at J, with 6 bases in the middle. CDR3 length equals 12 residues. CDR3: CAWSVESQPQHF. CDR3 nucleotide sequence: TGTGCCTGGAGTGTGGAAAGTCAGCCCCAGCATTTT.

The chain carries TRBV27 and TRBJ1-1; D is ambiguous. CDR1 and CDR2 (germline): MNHEY, SMNVEV (reference sequence). CDR3 size: 14 residues. Trimming took off 3 bases at V and 1 base at J, with 9 bases between the two ends. The CDR3 spells CASSFSSQNTEAFF. In DNA form, the CDR3 reads TGTGCCAGCAGTTTTTCGAGCCAGAACACTGAAGCTTTCTTT.

This clonotype was counted between two and nine times. CDR3 coding DNA: TGTGCCAGCAGCCCCACCCGGACTACCTTTTACGGCTACACCTTC. This encodes CASSPTRTTFYGYTF. V usage is TRBV3-1 and J usage is TRBJ1-2; D is unresolved. Trimming left V 4 bases short and J 8 bases short, with 20 bases between. Germline loops: CDR1 LGHDT, CDR2 YNNKEL (reference sequence). The CDR3 sequence is 15 residues long.

This clonotype is judged medium-sized. This chain links TRBV4-3 with TRBJ2-1; 8 positions agree with TRBD1. Germline V gene lookup returns CDR1 LGHNA and CDR2 YSLEER. The CDR3 contains 17 residues. J was trimmed by 5 bases and V by 1 base; bases with no gene match: 10. CDR3 protein: CASSQVPRDRRDNEQFF. The CDR3 nucleotides are TGCGCCAGCAGCCAAGTCCCCCGGGACAGGAGGGACAATGAGCAGTTCTTC.